What follows describes a single T cell receptor (beta chain). The antigen remains undetermined. The PCR employed 60 Vbeta primers together with 13 Jbeta primers. As processed by the authors: Later reanalysis found roughly 80 million unique TCR beta chains, approximately 11 million of them shared. Profiled with immunoSEQ multiplex PCR; TCRdb holds only in-frame clones, not every one. V and J calls and clone size are as listed in that table; D and trimming were resolved from the DNA. The data contain over 150,000 clones, roughly 78% of them singletons. Germline lookup yields CDR1 MNHEY and CDR2 SMNVEV (reference sequence). V was shortened by 6 bases and J by 14 bases, with 23 bases between the two germline ends. The CDR3 covers 14 residues. These data are taken from a study of cytomegalovirus exposure and HLA in healthy donors. Study-level results: The only immune exposure information that was available was CMV serostatus. Several V segments, TRBV6-2 and TRBV6-3 among them, could not be told apart and were dropped.

This TCR derives from a man in his forties in good health and CMV-seronegative. Sequencing used PBMCs. The chain uses TRBV27 and TRBJ1-5; no definite D call. The CDR3 DNA reads TGTGCCAGCAGACCAGCAACCCAGCGGGCCCAAGAGCATTTT. This encodes CASRPATQRAQEHF.